The sequence of this TCR beta chain was determined in a study of blood T cell repertoires in COVID-19. Overall study context: Samples taken during acute and convalescent COVID-19 were collected in the United States, Italy and Spain. From T cells, B-cell-depleted T cells, or PBMCs came the material, which was cDNA or gDNA.

This clone was seen a single time. From germline, CDR1 is SEHNR and CDR2 FQNEAQ (reference sequence). The CDR3 is 15 residues long. Trimming took 1 base from V and 2 from J, leaving 10 bases between them. Enrolled through a virtual design, the participants were between roughly 18 and 95 years of age and came from roughly 22 US areas. Clinical history reported by participants formed the basis on which cohorts were assigned. Data came from immunoSEQ multiplex PCR; TCRdb stores just in-frame clones and leaves some out. The sample includes 120,000 to 150,000 clones, around 82% of them seen just once. The receptor comes from a man aged 40-50 years with acute COVID-19. The rearrangement uses TRBV7-9 and TRBJ2-3, with D hard to call. The sequenced sample was PBMCs or T cells enriched from blood (not recorded which). CDR3 in amino acids: CASSLGALATDTQYF. The CDR3 DNA sequence: TGTGCCAGCAGCTTAGGGGCTTTGGCCACAGATACGCAGTATTTT.